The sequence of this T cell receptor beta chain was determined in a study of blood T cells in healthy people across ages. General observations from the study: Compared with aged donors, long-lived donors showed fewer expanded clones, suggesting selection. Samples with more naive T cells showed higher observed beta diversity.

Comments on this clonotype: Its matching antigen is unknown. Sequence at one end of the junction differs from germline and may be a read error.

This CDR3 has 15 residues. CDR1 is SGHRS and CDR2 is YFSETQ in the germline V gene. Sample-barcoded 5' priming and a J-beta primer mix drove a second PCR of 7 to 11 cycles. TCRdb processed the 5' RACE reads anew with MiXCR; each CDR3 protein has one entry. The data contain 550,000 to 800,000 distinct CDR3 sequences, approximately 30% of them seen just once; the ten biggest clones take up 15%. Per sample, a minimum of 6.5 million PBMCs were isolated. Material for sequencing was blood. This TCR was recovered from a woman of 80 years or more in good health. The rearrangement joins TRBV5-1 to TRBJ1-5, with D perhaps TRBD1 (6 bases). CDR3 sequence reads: CAGSLEGVSNQPQHF. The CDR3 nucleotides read TGCGCCGGCAGCTTGGAGGGGGTTAGCAATCAGCCCCAGCATTTT.